This TCR beta chain is from a study of T cell responses to AZD1222 COVID-19 vaccine. Repertoires were generated with immunoSEQ multiplex PCR, while TCRdb's copy carries only in-frame clones and drops some. This table holds 100,000 to 150,000 clones, roughly 85% found once. Study findings and constraints: None of the repertoires were sampled until the peak T cell response had passed.

CDR3 size: 15 residues. Germline CDR1 is KGHSH and CDR2 is LQKENI. The V gene end was trimmed by 2 bases and the J gene end by 3 bases; junction bases not matched to a gene: 1. Note on this clone: Its antigen is undetermined.

The rearrangement uses TRBV18 and TRBJ1-5, with TRBD1 matching over 10 bases. The clonotype originates from an adult in good health. This material consisted of peripheral blood, taken on day 0 of AZD1222 vaccination. The CDR3 DNA sequence: TGTGCCAGCTCACCAGGGACAGGGGACAATCAGCCCCAGCATTTT. It translates to CASSPGTGDNQPQHF.